The TCR beta chain under discussion was sequenced for a study of vaccination and CD4 T cells after COVID-19. Study overall: Overlapping spike peptides served as the stimulus for the cells. These peptides came from SARS-CoV-2 and from the common cold coronaviruses HCoV-NL63, HCoV-OC43 and HCoV-229E.

Notes on the study in general: Convalescent patients saw a median roughly 90% of their reactive clones show up only after vaccination. Convalescent patients' vaccine-specific clones were spike mono-reactive in 304 of 307 cases.

Treatment meaning: approximately nine-day PBMC culture with coronavirus spike peptide pools or control peptides (ViraFEST assay). One should note that the unexposed donor's CD4+ T cells were collected before the COVID-19 pandemic (2011-2018). Cultured CD4+ T-cell DNA underwent Oncomine TCR Beta short-read sequencing. Each CDR3 protein gets one entry after TCRdb re-called the PCR reads with MiXCR. There are around 7,100 distinct CDR3 sequences in the sample; around 50% occur only once, and over 15% lies in the top ten. Details on this clonotype: Antigen specificity is unknown.

Sequenced sample: CD4+ T cells from blood, cultured in vitro. The clonotype originates from a human donor in good health.

The CDR3 DNA follows: TGTGCCAGCAGAAAACAGGGGGAGAACACTGAAGCTTTCTTT. Protein: CASRKQGENTEAFF. The chain carries TRBV6-2 or TRBV6-3 and TRBJ1-1, with 8 bases matching TRBD1. CDR1 is MNHEY, CDR2 SVGEGT, per germline. Trimming at V came to 6 bases and at J to 1 base, leaving 4 bases not matched to a gene. CDR3 length: 14 amino acids.